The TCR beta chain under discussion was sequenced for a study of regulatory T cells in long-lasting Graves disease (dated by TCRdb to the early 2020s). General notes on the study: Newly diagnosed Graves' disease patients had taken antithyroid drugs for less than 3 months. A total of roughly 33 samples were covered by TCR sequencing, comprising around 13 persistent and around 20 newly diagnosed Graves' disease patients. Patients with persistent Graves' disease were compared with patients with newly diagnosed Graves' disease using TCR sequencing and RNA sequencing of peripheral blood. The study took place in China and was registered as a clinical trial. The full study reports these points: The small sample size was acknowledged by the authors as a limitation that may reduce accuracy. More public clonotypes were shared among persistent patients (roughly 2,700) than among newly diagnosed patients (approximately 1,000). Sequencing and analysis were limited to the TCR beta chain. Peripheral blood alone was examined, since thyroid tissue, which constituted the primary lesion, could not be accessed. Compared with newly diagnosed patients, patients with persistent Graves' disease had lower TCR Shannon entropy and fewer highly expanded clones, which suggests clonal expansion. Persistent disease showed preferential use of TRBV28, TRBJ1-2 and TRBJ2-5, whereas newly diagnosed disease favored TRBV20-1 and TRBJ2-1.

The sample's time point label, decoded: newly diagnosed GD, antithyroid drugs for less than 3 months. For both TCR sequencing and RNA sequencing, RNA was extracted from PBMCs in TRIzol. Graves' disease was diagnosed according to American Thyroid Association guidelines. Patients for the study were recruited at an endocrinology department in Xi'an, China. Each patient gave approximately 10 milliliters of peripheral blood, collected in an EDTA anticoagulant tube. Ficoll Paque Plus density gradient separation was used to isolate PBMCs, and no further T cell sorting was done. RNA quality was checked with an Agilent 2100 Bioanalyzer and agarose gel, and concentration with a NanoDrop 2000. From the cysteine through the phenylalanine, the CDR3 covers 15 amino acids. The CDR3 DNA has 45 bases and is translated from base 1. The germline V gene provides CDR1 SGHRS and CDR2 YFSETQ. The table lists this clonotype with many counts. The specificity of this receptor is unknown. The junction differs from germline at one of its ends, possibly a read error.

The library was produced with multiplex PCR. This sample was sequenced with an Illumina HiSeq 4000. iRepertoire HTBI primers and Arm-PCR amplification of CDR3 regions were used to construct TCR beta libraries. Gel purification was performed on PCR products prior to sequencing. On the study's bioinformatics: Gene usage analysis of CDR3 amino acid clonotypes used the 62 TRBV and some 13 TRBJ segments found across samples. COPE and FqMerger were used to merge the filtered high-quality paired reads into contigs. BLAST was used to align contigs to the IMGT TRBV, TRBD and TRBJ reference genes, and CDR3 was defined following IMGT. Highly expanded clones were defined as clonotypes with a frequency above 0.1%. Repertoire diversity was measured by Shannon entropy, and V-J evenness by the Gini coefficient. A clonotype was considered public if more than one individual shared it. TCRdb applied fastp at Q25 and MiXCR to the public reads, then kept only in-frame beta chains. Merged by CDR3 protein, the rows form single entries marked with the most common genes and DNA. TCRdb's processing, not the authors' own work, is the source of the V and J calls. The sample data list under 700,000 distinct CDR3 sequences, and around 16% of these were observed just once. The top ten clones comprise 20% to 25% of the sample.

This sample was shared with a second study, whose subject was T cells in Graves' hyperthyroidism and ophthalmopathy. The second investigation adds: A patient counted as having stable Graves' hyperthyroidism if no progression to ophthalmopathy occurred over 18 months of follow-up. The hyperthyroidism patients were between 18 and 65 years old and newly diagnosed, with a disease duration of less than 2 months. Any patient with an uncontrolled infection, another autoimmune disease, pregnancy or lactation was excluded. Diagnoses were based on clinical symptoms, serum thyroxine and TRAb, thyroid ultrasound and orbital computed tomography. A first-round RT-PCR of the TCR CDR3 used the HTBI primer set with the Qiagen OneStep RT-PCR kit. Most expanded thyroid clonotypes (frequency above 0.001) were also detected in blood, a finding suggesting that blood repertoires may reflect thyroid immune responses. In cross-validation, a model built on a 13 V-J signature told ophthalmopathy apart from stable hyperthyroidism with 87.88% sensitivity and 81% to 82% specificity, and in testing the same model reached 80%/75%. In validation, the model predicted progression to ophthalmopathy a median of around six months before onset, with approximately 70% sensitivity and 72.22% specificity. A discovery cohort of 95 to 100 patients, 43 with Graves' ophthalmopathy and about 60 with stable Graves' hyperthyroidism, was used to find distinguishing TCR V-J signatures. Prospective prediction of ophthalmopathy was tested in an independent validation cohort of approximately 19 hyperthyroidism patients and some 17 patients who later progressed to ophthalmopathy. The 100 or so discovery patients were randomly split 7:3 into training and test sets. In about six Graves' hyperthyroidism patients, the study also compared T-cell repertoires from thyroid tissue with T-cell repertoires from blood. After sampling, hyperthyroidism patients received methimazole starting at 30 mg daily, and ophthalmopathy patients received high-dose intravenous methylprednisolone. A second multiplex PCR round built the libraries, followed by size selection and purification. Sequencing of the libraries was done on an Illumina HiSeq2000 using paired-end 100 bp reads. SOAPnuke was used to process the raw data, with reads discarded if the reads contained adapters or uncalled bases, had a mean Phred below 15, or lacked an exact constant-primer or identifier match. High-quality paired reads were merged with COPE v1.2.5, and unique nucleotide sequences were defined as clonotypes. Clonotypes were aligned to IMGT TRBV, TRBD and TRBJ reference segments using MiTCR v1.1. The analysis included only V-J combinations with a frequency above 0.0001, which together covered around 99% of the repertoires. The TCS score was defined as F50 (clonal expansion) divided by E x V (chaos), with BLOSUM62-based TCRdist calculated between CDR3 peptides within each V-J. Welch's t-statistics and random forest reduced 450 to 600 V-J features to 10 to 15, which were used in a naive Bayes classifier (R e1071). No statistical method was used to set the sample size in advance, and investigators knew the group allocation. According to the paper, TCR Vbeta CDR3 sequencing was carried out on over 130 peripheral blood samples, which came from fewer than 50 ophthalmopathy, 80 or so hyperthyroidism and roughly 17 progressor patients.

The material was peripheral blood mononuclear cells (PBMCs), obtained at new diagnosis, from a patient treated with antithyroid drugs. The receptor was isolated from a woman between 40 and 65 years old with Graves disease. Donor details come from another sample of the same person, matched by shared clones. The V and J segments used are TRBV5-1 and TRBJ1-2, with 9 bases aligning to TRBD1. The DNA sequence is TGTGCCAGCAGCTCGTCAGGGGACAGGGTATATGGCTACACCTTC. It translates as CASSSSGDRVYGYTF. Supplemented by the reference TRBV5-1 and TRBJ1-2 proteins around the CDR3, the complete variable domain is KAGVTQTPRYLIKTRGQQVTLSCSPISGHRSVSWYQQTPGQGLQFLFEYFSETQRNKGNFPGRFSGRQFSNSRSEMNVSTLELGDSALYLCASSSSGDRVYGYTFGSGTRLTVV.